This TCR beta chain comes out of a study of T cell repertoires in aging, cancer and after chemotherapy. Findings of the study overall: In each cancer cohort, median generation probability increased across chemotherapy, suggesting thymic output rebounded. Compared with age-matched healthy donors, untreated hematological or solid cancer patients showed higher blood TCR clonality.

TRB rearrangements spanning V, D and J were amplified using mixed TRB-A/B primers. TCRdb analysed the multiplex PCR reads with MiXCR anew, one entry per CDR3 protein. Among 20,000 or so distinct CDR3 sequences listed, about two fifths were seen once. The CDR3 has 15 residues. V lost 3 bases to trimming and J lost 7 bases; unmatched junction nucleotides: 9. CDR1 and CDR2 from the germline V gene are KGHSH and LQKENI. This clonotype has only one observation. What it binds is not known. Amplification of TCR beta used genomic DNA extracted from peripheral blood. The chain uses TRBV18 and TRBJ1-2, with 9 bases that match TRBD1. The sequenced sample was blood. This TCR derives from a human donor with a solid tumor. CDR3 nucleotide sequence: TGTGCCAGCTCACCGTCAACAGGGGGCGGCTCTGGCTACACCTTC. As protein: CASSPSTGGGSGYTF.